The entry below gives a single T cell receptor beta chain sequence along with its context. These data belong to a study of T-cell reconstitution after alpha-beta-depleted transplantation in children. TCRbeta library construction was performed incorporating unique molecular identifiers. One entry per CDR3 protein results from TCRdb running MiXCR on the PCR reads. The table has about 15,000 distinct CDR3 sequences, roughly 7.8% seen once; the top ten hold about 38%. The CDR3 length is 17 residues. J was trimmed by 5 bases and V by 2 bases; bases with no gene match: 9. CDR1 and CDR2 from the germline V gene are SEHNR and FQNEAQ (reference sequence).

The chain has TRBV7-9 and TRBJ2-2; TRBD1 aligns across 9 bases. The TCR sequence derives from a boy under two years old who had a stem cell transplant for Wiskott-Aldrich syndrome, so the T cells may come from the graft donor. The sample here was PBMCs, mostly from graft donor cells, taken 60 days after TCRalphabeta/CD19-depleted stem cell transplant. In DNA form, the CDR3 reads TGTGCCAGCAGCTTATACTCCGGGACAGGGAGGACCGGGGAGCTGTTTTTT. It is translated as CASSLYSGTGRTGELFF.